The clone carrying this TCR beta chain was found a few times. All the people who gave samples were healthy bone marrow donors. This record comes from a study of cytomegalovirus exposure and HLA in healthy donors. The CDR3 runs 15 residues. Germline V gene sequence: CDR1 MNHEY, CDR2 SVGAGI. V trimming: 0 bases; J trimming: 4 bases; junction bases outside the gene matches: 6. PCR primers comprised 60 Vbeta and 13 Jbeta primers. Some clones are missing from TCRdb's copy, which holds only in-frame ones; the method was immunoSEQ multiplex PCR. The sample yields roughly 130,000 clones, about 72% seen once. The specimen was PBMCs. The rearrangement uses TRBV6-5 and TRBJ2-7, with 7 bases matching TRBD1. This sequence originates from a man between 25 and 39 years old in good health and CMV-seropositive. As DNA, the CDR3 is TGTGCCAGCAGTTACTCGGCGGCAGGGGGATACGAGCAGTACTTC. It translates to CASSYSAAGGYEQYF.